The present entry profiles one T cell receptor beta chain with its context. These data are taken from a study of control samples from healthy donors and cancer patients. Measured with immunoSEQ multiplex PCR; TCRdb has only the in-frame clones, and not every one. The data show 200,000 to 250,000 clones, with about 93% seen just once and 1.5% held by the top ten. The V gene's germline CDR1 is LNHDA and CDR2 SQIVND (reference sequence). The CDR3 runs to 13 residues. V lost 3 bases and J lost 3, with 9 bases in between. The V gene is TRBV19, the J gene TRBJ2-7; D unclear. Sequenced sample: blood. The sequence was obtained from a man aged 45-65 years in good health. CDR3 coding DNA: TGTGCCAGTAGTATCCGGACCTTCTACGAGCAGTACTTC. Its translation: CASSIRTFYEQYF.